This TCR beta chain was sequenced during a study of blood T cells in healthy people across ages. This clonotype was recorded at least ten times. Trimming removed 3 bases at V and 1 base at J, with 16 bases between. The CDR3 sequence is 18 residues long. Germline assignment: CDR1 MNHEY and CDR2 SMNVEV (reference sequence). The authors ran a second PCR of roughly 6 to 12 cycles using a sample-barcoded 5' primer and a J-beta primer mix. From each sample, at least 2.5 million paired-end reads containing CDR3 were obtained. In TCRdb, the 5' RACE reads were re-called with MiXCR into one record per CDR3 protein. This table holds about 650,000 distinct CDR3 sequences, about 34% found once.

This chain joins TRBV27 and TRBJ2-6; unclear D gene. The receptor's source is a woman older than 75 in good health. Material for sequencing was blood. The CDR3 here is CASSLVGRGKSGANVLTF. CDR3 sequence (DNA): TGTGCCAGCAGTTTGGTTGGGCGAGGAAAGTCTGGGGCCAACGTCCTGACTTTC.